This T cell receptor beta chain was captured in a study of cytomegalovirus exposure and HLA in healthy donors. Study-level findings and limits: In a later analysis, a missense DCLRE1C variant was linked to TCR beta V- and J-gene trimming. CMV serostatus alone was available as immune exposure information.

Germline values: CDR1 MNHEY, CDR2 SMNVEV (reference sequence). V was clipped by 6 bases and J by 5 bases; unmatched bases: 10. CDR3 length: 15 amino acids. In the case of this clone: The antigen is unknown.

The study ran its PCR with 60 Vbeta and 13 Jbeta primers. Only in-frame clones appear in the TCRdb table, and some are missing; sequencing was by immunoSEQ multiplex PCR. The sample contains 150,000 or so clones, 70% to 80% of which appear only once. This TCR was recovered from a woman in her forties in good health and CMV-seronegative. The chain recombines TRBV27 with TRBJ2-5, with 9 positions matching TRBD1. The sequencing input was PBMCs. The CDR3, as DNA: TGTGCCAGCAGGGACAGGGGATTATCAAGGGAGACCCAGTACTTC. Translation gives CASRDRGLSRETQYF.